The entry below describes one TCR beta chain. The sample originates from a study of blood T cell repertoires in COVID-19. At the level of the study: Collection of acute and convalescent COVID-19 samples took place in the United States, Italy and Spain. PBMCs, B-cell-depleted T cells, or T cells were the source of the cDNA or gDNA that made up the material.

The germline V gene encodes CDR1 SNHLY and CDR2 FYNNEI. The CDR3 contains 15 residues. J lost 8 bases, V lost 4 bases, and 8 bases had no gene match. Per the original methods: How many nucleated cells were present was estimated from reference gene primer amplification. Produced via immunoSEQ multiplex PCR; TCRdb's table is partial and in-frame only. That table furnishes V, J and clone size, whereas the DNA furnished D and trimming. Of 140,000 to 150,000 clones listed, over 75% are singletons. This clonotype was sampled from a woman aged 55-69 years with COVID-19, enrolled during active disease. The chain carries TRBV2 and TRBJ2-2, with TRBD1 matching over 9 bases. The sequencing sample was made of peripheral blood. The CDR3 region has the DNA TGTGCCAGCAGTGCAAAGGACAGGGGAACGGGGGAGCTGTTTTTT. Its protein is CASSAKDRGTGELFF.